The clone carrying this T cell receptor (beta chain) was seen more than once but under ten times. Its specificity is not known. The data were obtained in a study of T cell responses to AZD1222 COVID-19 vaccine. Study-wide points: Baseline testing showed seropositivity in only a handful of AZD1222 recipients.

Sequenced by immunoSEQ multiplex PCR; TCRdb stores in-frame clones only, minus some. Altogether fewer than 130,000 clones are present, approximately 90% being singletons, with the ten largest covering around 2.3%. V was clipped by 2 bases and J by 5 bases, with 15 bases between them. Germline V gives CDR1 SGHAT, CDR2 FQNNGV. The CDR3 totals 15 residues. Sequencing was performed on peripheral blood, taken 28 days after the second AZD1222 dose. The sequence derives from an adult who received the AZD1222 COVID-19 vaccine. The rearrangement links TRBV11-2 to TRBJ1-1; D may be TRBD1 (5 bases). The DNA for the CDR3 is TGTGCCAGCAGCTTAATAGGCAGGGAAAATACTGAAGCTTTCTTT. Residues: CASSLIGRENTEAFF.